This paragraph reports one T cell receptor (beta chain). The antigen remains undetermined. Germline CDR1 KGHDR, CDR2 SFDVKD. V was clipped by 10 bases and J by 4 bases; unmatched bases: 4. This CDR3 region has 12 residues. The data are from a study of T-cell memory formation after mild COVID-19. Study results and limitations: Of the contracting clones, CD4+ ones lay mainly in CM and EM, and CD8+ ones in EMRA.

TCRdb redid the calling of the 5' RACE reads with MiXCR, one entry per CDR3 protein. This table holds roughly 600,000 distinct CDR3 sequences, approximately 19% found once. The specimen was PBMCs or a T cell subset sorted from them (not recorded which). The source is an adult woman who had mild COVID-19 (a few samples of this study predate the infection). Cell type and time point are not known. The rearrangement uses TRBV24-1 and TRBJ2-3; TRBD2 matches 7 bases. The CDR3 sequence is CATSGQADTQYF. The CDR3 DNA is TGTGCCACTAGCGGGCAGGCAGATACGCAGTATTTT.